The following is a T cell receptor beta chain sequence with its context. The antigen it recognizes is unknown. No clone much larger than this one lies a single base away; base qualities are absent. Samples from volunteer blood donors who had recovered from COVID-19 were contributed by a second Seattle source. Each collaborating institution followed its own protocols to collect whole blood in K2EDTA tubes. For TCRbeta analysis, collaborators shipped samples as frozen whole blood, isolated PBMCs, or DNA extracted from either of those sample types. TCRbeta CDR3 regions were amplified from genomic DNA by means of the immunoSEQ Assay, a bias-controlled multiplex PCR. Regarding the original processing steps: Within the assay, amplification of reference gene primers was used to estimate how many nucleated cells each sample contained. To quantify the absolute abundance of each unique TCRbeta CDR3 rearrangement, sequence reads were collapsed and filtered. For each sample, productive Simpson clonality was calculated by taking the square root of Simpson's diversity index across productive rearrangements. This is the immuneACCESS table as TCRdb keeps it, with only in-frame sequences that have V and J called. A part of the clones is gone; compared with another copy, unresolved V genes explain less than half, and the rest is unexplained. Clone size and the V and J calls come from that table; the DNA yielded D and trimming. The sample table shows 200,000 to 250,000 clones, and approximately 81% are seen once. Of the sample, under 3.5% falls within the top ten clones.

This sample is part of a study of blood T cell repertoires in COVID-19 (dated by TCRdb to 2018 to 2021). A note on the overall study: Samples from collaborators originated in the United States, Italy and Spain and spanned both the acute and convalescent phases of COVID-19. Where available, HLA class I and class II types were obtained from metadata supplied by the sample provider rather than from assay-based typing. Samples were obtained from the ongoing ImmuneRACE study (first 160 participants) and from about 1,300 subjects provided by 6 global collaborators. Deeply sampled blood TCRbeta repertoires from subjects exposed to, actively infected with, or recovered from COVID-19 were included in the dataset. The prospective study material was composed of cDNA or gDNA derived from T cells, B-cell-depleted T cells, or PBMCs. The repertoires were made available in a free public database intended to serve as a resource for research on the immune response to SARS-CoV-2. A de-identified subject ID, COVID-19 status, age in years and sex were almost always included in the sample metadata. Overall study results and their limits: Clinical and demographic metadata were provided uncurated, with the amount varying by source and participant.

Material: peripheral blood. The clonotype was recovered from a middle-aged man who had recovered from COVID-19.

For the CDR3, the sequence is CASSLGTGGFYGYTF. In nucleotides, the sequence is TGTGCCAGCAGCTTAGGGACAGGGGGCTTCTATGGCTACACCTTC. This chain is built from TRBV6-5 and TRBJ1-2, and 12 junctional nucleotides match TRBD1. Sequences MNHEY (CDR1) and SVGAGI (CDR2) are obtained from the germline V gene. Measured from the cysteine to the phenylalanine, the CDR3 is 15 residues long. The retained sequence is limited to the CDR3, 45 bases, with the frame set at the first base. The germline V and J ends show losses of 6 bases and 4 bases respectively, and no gene match explains 6 bases of the junction.